Listed below are T cell receptor beta chains from one sample, sequenced in a study of graft-versus-host responses after intestinal transplantation. Sequencing used immunoSEQ multiplex PCR; TCRdb keeps in-frame clones, though not all of them. The table records about 6,900 clones, around 25% of them present only once. The specimen was alloreactive CD4+ T cells from a mixed lymphocyte reaction culture, collected before transplantation. The receptors originated from a human patient who was an organ donor for intestinal transplantation. CDR3s include the opening cysteine and the closing phenylalanine or tryptophan. The order of the fields is V gene, clone size, D gene, J gene, CDR3 protein, CDR3 DNA. The D gene is left open where the match is weak. Where a row states a size, it is once, few, many or the class of an expanded clone; other rows omit it.

V gene: TRBV5-3; clone size: few; D gene: .; J gene: TRBJ1-2; CDR3 protein: CASSLVRGYGYTF; CDR3 DNA: TGTGCCAGCAGCTTGGTCAGGGGCTATGGCTACACCTTC
V gene: TRBV4-3; clone size: few; D gene: TRBD1; J gene: TRBJ1-2; CDR3 protein: CASSRTGGGRNYGYTF; CDR3 DNA: TGCGCCAGCAGCCGGACAGGGGGAGGCAGAAACTATGGCTACACCTTC
V gene: TRBV11-2; clone size: few; D gene: .; J gene: TRBJ2-7; CDR3 protein: CASSLVLASYEQYF; CDR3 DNA: TGTGCCAGCAGCTTAGTTCTAGCGTCCTACGAGCAGTACTTC
V gene: TRBV6-5; clone size: .; D gene: TRBD1; J gene: TRBJ2-7; CDR3 protein: CASRTGTYEQYF; CDR3 DNA: TGTGCCAGCAGGACAGGGACCTACGAGCAGTACTTC
V gene: TRBV5-1; clone size: few; D gene: .; J gene: TRBJ2-7; CDR3 protein: CASSLGTNNYEQYF; CDR3 DNA: TGCGCCAGCAGCCTGGGAACGAATAACTACGAGCAGTACTTC
V gene: TRBV6-1; clone size: .; D gene: .; J gene: TRBJ1-3; CDR3 protein: CASSEARTVGNTIYF; CDR3 DNA: TGTGCCAGCAGTGAAGCTAGGACGGTCGGAAACACCATATATTTT
V gene: TRBV7-1; clone size: few; D gene: .; J gene: TRBJ1-1; CDR3 protein: CASSLVARNTEAFF; CDR3 DNA: TGTGCCAGCAGCTTAGTAGCGAGGAACACTGAAGCTTTCTTT
V gene: TRBV6-5; clone size: medium-sized; D gene: .; J gene: TRBJ2-1; CDR3 protein: CASRKVVLDEQFF; CDR3 DNA: TGTGCCAGCAGGAAAGTCGTACTGGATGAGCAGTTCTTC
V gene: TRBV5-5; clone size: few; D gene: .; J gene: TRBJ2-7; CDR3 protein: CASSIEYEQYF; CDR3 DNA: TGTGCCAGCAGCATAGAATACGAGCAGTACTTC
V gene: TRBV9; clone size: .; D gene: .; J gene: TRBJ2-1; CDR3 protein: CASSPFSHHYNEQFF; CDR3 DNA: TGTGCCAGCAGCCCCTTTAGCCACCATTACAATGAGCAGTTCTTC
V gene: TRBV6-1; clone size: few; D gene: .; J gene: TRBJ1-5; CDR3 protein: CASSSVRGGNQPQHF; CDR3 DNA: TGTGCCAGCAGTTCGGTTAGGGGGGGAAATCAGCCCCAGCATTTT
V gene: TRBV5-1; clone size: large; D gene: TRBD1; J gene: TRBJ2-2; CDR3 protein: CASSRQGSDTGELFF; CDR3 DNA: TGCGCCAGCAGTCGACAGGGATCGGACACCGGGGAGCTGTTTTTT
V gene: TRBV7-2; clone size: medium-sized; D gene: .; J gene: TRBJ2-1; CDR3 protein: CASRGVVFEQFF; CDR3 DNA: TGTGCCAGCAGGGGGGTGGTTTTTGAGCAGTTCTTC
V gene: TRBV5-6; clone size: few; D gene: TRBD2; J gene: TRBJ2-1; CDR3 protein: CASKGLALNEQFF; CDR3 DNA: TGTGCCAGCAAGGGACTAGCCTTAAATGAGCAGTTCTTC
V gene: TRBV7-9; clone size: .; D gene: TRBD1; J gene: TRBJ2-3; CDR3 protein: CASSLGTGVTDTQYF; CDR3 DNA: TGTGCCAGCAGCTTAGGTACAGGGGTGACAGATACGCAGTATTTT
V gene: TRBV7-2; clone size: once; D gene: TRBD2; J gene: TRBJ2-1; CDR3 protein: CASSLVGLGYNEQFF; CDR3 DNA: TGTGCCAGCAGCTTAGTGGGACTAGGTTACAATGAGCAGTTCTTC
V gene: TRBV7-4; clone size: .; D gene: TRBD2; J gene: TRBJ2-1; CDR3 protein: CASRPGLERYNEQFF; CDR3 DNA: TGTGCCAGCAGGCCTGGACTAGAACGGTACAATGAGCAGTTCTTC
V gene: TRBV5-1; clone size: few; D gene: TRBD2; J gene: TRBJ2-1; CDR3 protein: CASSQLLAGPYNEQFF; CDR3 DNA: TGCGCCAGCAGCCAACTACTAGCGGGTCCCTACAATGAGCAGTTCTTC
V gene: TRBV6-6; clone size: .; D gene: .; J gene: TRBJ2-7; CDR3 protein: CASRFDSGAEQYF; CDR3 DNA: TGTGCCAGCAGGTTTGACTCGGGCGCCGAGCAGTACTTC
V gene: TRBV5-5; clone size: few; D gene: TRBD2; J gene: TRBJ2-3; CDR3 protein: CASSLGLGAGGAAGDTQYF; CDR3 DNA: TGTGCCAGCAGCTTAGGGTTGGGGGCGGGAGGAGCTGCAGGAGATACGCAGTATTTT
V gene: TRBV6-1; clone size: .; D gene: .; J gene: TRBJ2-1; CDR3 protein: CASKSVSYNEQFF; CDR3 DNA: TGTGCCAGCAAATCGGTCTCCTACAATGAGCAGTTCTTC
V gene: TRBV30; clone size: medium-sized; D gene: .; J gene: TRBJ2-3; CDR3 protein: CAWSGASPDTQYF; CDR3 DNA: TGTGCCTGGAGTGGGGCTAGCCCAGATACGCAGTATTTT
V gene: TRBV18; clone size: medium-sized; D gene: TRBD2; J gene: TRBJ2-7; CDR3 protein: CASSPLEVAGVYEQYF; CDR3 DNA: TGTGCCAGCTCGCCACTCGAGGTGGCGGGAGTCTACGAGCAGTACTTC
V gene: TRBV11-3; clone size: few; D gene: TRBD2; J gene: TRBJ2-3; CDR3 protein: CASSPRTSRLHTDTQYF; CDR3 DNA: TGTGCCAGCAGCCCCCGGACTAGCAGACTACACACAGATACGCAGTATTTT
V gene: TRBV7-2; clone size: .; D gene: TRBD2; J gene: TRBJ2-7; CDR3 protein: CASSLVAGGIYEQYF; CDR3 DNA: TGTGCCAGCAGCTTGGTAGCGGGAGGAATCTACGAGCAGTACTTC
V gene: TRBV11-1; clone size: few; D gene: .; J gene: TRBJ2-5; CDR3 protein: CASSLLAQETQYF; CDR3 DNA: TGTGCCAGCAGCTTACTCGCCCAAGAGACCCAGTACTTC
V gene: TRBV4-1; clone size: .; D gene: .; J gene: TRBJ1-2; CDR3 protein: CASSRSILDLTNYGYTF; CDR3 DNA: TGCGCCAGCAGCCGATCAATTTTGGACCTAACTAACTATGGCTACACCTTC
V gene: TRBV7-6; clone size: .; D gene: TRBD2; J gene: TRBJ2-1; CDR3 protein: CASSRLAGVEDEQFF; CDR3 DNA: TGTGCCAGCAGCCGACTAGCGGGAGTGGAGGATGAGCAGTTCTTC